A single sample gave rise to the 30 T cell receptor beta chains below, sequenced in a study of blood T cell repertoires in COVID-19. The repertoire was sequenced with immunoSEQ multiplex PCR; TCRdb's copy has only in-frame clones and lacks some. The sample lists some 45,000 clones, approximately 80% seen once, with 15% to 20% in the top ten. Sample: peripheral blood. The receptors here all came from a man between 65 and 85 years old with acute or convalescent COVID-19.

The chain couples TRBV3-1 (or the pseudogene TRBV3-2) to TRBJ1-3; the match to TRBD1 covers 8 bases. The CDR3 is 16 amino acids. Germline loops: CDR1 LGHDT, CDR2 YNNKEL (reference sequence). The V segment lost 4 bases and the J segment 0 bases; nucleotides outside the gene matches: 5. The CDR3 loop is CASSPRDRNSGNTIYF. The DNA for the CDR3 is TGTGCCAGCAGCCCCCGGGACAGGAACTCTGGAAACACCATATATTTT.

J is TRBJ2-4 and V is TRBV4-2, with 9 bases fitting TRBD2. V lost 0 bases and J lost 1; bases outside the gene matches: 4. CDR3 length: 17 residues. Germline V gene data show CDR1 as LGHNA and CDR2 as YNFKEQ. The CDR3 region is CASSQDWLAGAKNIQYF. The CDR3 DNA sequence: TGTGCCAGCAGCCAAGATTGGCTAGCGGGGGCCAAAAACATTCAGTACTTC.

This chain joins TRBV11-2 and TRBJ1-1; the D is unclear. The CDR3 is 12 residues long. Germline loops: CDR1 SGHAT, CDR2 FQNNGV. V shed 3 bases and J shed 2 bases, with 4 bases lying between them. The CDR3 coding sequence is TGTGCCAGCAGCTTCCTAAACACTGAAGCTTTCTTT. It specifies CASSFLNTEAFF.

The gene calls are TRBV5-4 and TRBJ1-2; D remains ambiguous. V lost 0 bases and J 2 bases, leaving 5 bases between the germline ends. This CDR3 is 13 amino acids long. Germline CDR1 and CDR2: SGHNT and YYREEE (reference sequence). This CDR3 reads CASSLAQNYGYTF. CDR3 DNA sequence: TGTGCCAGCAGCTTGGCACAGAACTATGGCTACACCTTC.

The V gene is TRBV27, the J gene TRBJ1-1; D not certain. Germline CDR1 MNHEY, CDR2 SMNVEV (reference sequence). V was trimmed by 4 bases and J by 10 bases, leaving 13 bases between them. There are 12 residues in the CDR3. The DNA for the CDR3 is TGTGCCAGCAGTTCGGGTACGGGAGGAGCTTTCTTT. It specifies CASSSGTGGAFF.

This clone was observed a few times. The V gene is TRBV10-3, the J gene TRBJ1-2, with D unresolved. Germline-derived CDR1 and CDR2 are ENHRY and SYGVKD. Trimming left V 4 bases short and J 3 bases short, with 12 bases between. There are 14 residues in the CDR3. This CDR3 reads CAISGGSPDYGYTF. The CDR3 region has the DNA TGTGCCATCAGTGGCGGCTCGCCGGACTATGGCTACACCTTC.

The rearrangement joins TRBV18 to TRBJ1-1; 10 positions match TRBD1. V was clipped by 3 bases and J by 4 bases; unmatched bases: 8. Germline V lookup: CDR1 KGHSH, CDR2 LQKENI. The CDR3 totals 16 residues. The CDR3 is CASSPIRDRGSTEAFF. The CDR3 DNA reads as TGTGCCAGCTCACCCATCCGGGACAGGGGAAGCACTGAAGCTTTCTTT.

The chain recombines TRBV4-3 with TRBJ2-7; 8 bases are shared with TRBD2. This CDR3 is built from 15 residues. With 0 bases clipped from V and 8 bases from J, the junction kept 9 bases outside the gene matches. Germline CDR1 LGHNA, CDR2 YSLEER. For the CDR3, the DNA is TGCGCCAGCAGCCAAGATAACGGGGGGGGGCGTCAGCAGTACTTC. As protein: CASSQDNGGGRQQYF.

This clone was counted only a few times. The chain combines TRBV6-5 with TRBJ2-2, with D perhaps matching TRBD1 (5 bases). The CDR3 is made up of 16 amino acids. In germline, CDR1 is MNHEY, CDR2 SVGAGI. V gave up 4 bases and J gave up 4 bases, with 16 bases separating them. The CDR3 sequence: CASSWGRQGLTGELFF. CDR3 DNA: TGTGCCAGCAGTTGGGGCCGGCAGGGCCTCACCGGGGAGCTGTTTTTT.

This chain links TRBV30 with TRBJ1-4, with a tentative D call TRBD1 (5 bases). V was clipped by 2 bases and J by 5 bases, with 12 bases between them. Germline assignment: CDR1 GTSNPN and CDR2 SVGIG (reference sequence). The CDR3 runs to 14 residues. The CDR3 sequence: CAWSFLGANEKLFF. DNA of the CDR3: TGTGCCTGGAGTTTCCTAGGGGCGAATGAAAAACTGTTTTTT.

The chain has TRBV9 and TRBJ2-1; perhaps TRBD2 as D (6 bases). This CDR3 spans 15 amino acids. The germline CDR1 and CDR2 sequences are SGDLS and YYNGEE. V lost 2 bases and J lost 5, with 14 bases in between. In DNA form, the CDR3 reads TGTGCCAGCAGCGTGCGGGAATTGGGTCACAATGAGCAGTTCTTC. Its protein product is CASSVRELGHNEQFF.

CDR3 sequence: CASSREVAGELFF. The CDR3, as DNA: TGCGCCAGCAGCCGGGAAGTTGCCGGGGAGCTGTTTTTT. This sequence joins TRBV5-1 and TRBJ2-2; a weak D match, TRBD2 (5 bases). Trimming stripped 4 bases from V and 6 bases from J, with 10 bases between. This CDR3 contains 13 residues. The V gene's germline CDR1 is SGHRS and CDR2 YFSETQ.

The chain recombines TRBV4-1 with TRBJ2-1; unclear D gene. Looked up from germline, CDR1 is MGHRA and CDR2 is YSYEKL. The CDR3 extends over 14 amino acids. V was shortened by 0 bases and J by 4 bases, with 7 bases between the two germline ends. CDR3 in DNA: TGCGCCAGCAGCCAAGAGGGCAGGTACAATGAGCAGTTCTTC. Protein product: CASSQEGRYNEQFF.

The V gene is TRBV28, the J gene TRBJ1-1; 10 bases map to TRBD1. Germline trimming cut 4 bases from V and 6 bases from J; bases unmatched to any gene: 5. The CDR3 has 14 amino acids. Per germline, CDR1 MDHEN and CDR2 SYDVKM. The CDR3 nucleotides read TGTGCCAGCAGTTCGGGACAGGGGTTCGCTGAAGCTTTCTTT. Its translation: CASSSGQGFAEAFF.

The V gene is TRBV4-3, the J gene TRBJ2-3, with a weak D call TRBD2 (5 bases). V was trimmed by 5 bases and J by 0 bases, leaving 9 bases between them. CDR1 is LGHNA and CDR2 is YSLEER in the germline V gene. The CDR3 is 14 amino acids. This CDR3 is CASSDDYSTDTQYF. DNA for the CDR3: TGCGCCAGCAGCGATGACTATAGCACAGATACGCAGTATTTT.

The V gene is TRBV5-1, the J gene TRBJ1-1; D remains unclear. The CDR3 is made up of 12 amino acids. V was shortened by 2 bases and J by 1 base, with 3 bases between the two germline ends. Germline assignment: CDR1 SGHRS and CDR2 YFSETQ. The CDR3 here is CASSFQNTEAFF. The CDR3 coding sequence is TGCGCCAGCAGCTTTCAGAACACTGAAGCTTTCTTT.

V usage is TRBV7-2 and J usage is TRBJ2-5, with D perhaps TRBD1 (6 bases). CDR1 is SGHTA and CDR2 is FQGNSA in the germline V gene. The CDR3 loop spans 18 amino acids. Between the trimmed V and J ends, which lost 0 bases and 5 bases, there was a span of 22 bases. The CDR3 loop is CASSLAPGHTPLGETQYF. The CDR3 DNA is TGTGCCAGCAGCTTAGCGCCGGGACATACACCCCTGGGGGAGACCCAGTACTTC.

J is TRBJ2-5 and V is TRBV18, with 8 bases matching TRBD1. This CDR3 has 15 residues. V was pared by 3 bases and J by 1 base, with 4 bases of the junction left unmatched. Germline CDR1 reads KGHSH; CDR2 reads LQKENI. The CDR3 coding sequence is TGTGCCAGCTCACCTTTTACAGGGGGCCAAGAGACCCAGTACTTC. Its translation is CASSPFTGGQETQYF.

The V and J genes are TRBV2 and TRBJ1-3, with unresolved D. V was clipped by 6 bases and J by 0 bases, with 15 bases between them. The CDR3 loop spans 16 amino acids. In germline, CDR1 is SNHLY, CDR2 FYNNEI. The DNA of the CDR3 is TGTGCCAGCAGCCCTAGTTATGGAGGCTCTGGAAACACCATATATTTT. Translated: CASSPSYGGSGNTIYF.

The rearrangement links TRBV5-6 to TRBJ1-6; perhaps TRBD1 as D (5 bases). V lost 4 bases to trimming and J lost 5 bases, with 13 bases between them. The CDR3 covers 15 residues. Germline V lookup: CDR1 SGHDT, CDR2 YYEEEE. Here the CDR3 DNA reads TGTGCCAGCAGCCTCATCAGGGATGATAATTCACCCCTCCACTTT. It specifies CASSLIRDDNSPLHF.

V gene TRBV18 combines with J gene TRBJ1-1, with D possibly TRBD1 on 5 matching bases. The CDR3 totals 15 residues. CDR1 and CDR2 from the germline V gene are KGHSH and LQKENI. V was shortened by 3 bases and J by 5 bases, with 16 bases between the two germline ends. CDR3 sequence (DNA): TGTGCCAGCTCACCTCAGACCCAGGGTCGAACTGAAGCTTTCTTT. Translated, it gives CASSPQTQGRTEAFF.

This chain joins TRBV5-6 and TRBJ2-1; TRBD1 aligns across 10 bases. Trimming removed 7 bases from V and 8 bases from J; junction bases left unmatched: 3. Germline-derived CDR1 and CDR2 are SGHDT and YYEEEE. The CDR3 spans 12 residues. CDR3 region: CASRDRGHEQFF. In DNA, the CDR3 is TGTGCCAGCCGCGACAGGGGGCATGAGCAGTTCTTC.

The table lists this clone with a count of one. The chain has TRBV5-4 and TRBJ1-1; D not resolved. There are 13 residues in the CDR3. Germline V lookup: CDR1 SGHNT, CDR2 YYREEE (reference sequence). With 1 base removed from V and 1 base from J, the gap between germline ends came to 5 bases. The CDR3 DNA reads as TGTGCCAGCAGCTTGCGGAGGAACACTGAAGCTTTCTTT. This gives the protein CASSLRRNTEAFF.

The V call is TRBV15, the J call TRBJ2-7; 7 bases map to TRBD1. This CDR3 spans 14 amino acids. The germline V gene encodes CDR1 LNHNV and CDR2 YYDKDF (reference sequence). V was pared by 4 bases and J by 0 bases, with 3 bases of the junction left unmatched. The CDR3 protein is CATSTDRVSYEQYF. The CDR3 DNA reads TGTGCCACCAGCACAGACAGGGTCTCCTACGAGCAGTACTTC.

The rearrangement uses TRBV5-4 and TRBJ1-2, with 8 bases aligning to TRBD1. This CDR3 comprises 14 residues. With 4 bases clipped from V and 5 bases from J, the junction kept 7 bases outside the gene matches. The germline V gene encodes CDR1 SGHNT and CDR2 YYREEE (reference sequence). The CDR3 DNA is TGTGCCAGCAGCCCGGGACAGGATCTGTATGGCTACACCTTC. Translating gives CASSPGQDLYGYTF.

V and J are TRBV5-5 and TRBJ1-5, with 8 positions matching TRBD1. The CDR3 totals 15 residues. Trimming cost V 5 bases and J 2 bases; bases outside gene matches: 6. The germline gives CDR1 SGHKS, CDR2 YYEKEE (reference sequence). The CDR3 sequence: CASRRTGTGNQPQHF. CDR3 DNA sequence: TGTGCCAGCAGGAGGACAGGGACCGGCAATCAGCCCCAGCATTTT.

V and J are TRBV13 and TRBJ2-3; 7 bases fit TRBD2. The V gene end was trimmed by 0 bases and the J gene end by 1 base; junction bases not matched to a gene: 10. From germline, CDR1 is PRHDT and CDR2 FYEKMQ (reference sequence). The CDR3 sequence is 18 residues long. The CDR3 sequence is CASSLGIKLATGTDTQYF. DNA for the CDR3: TGTGCCAGCAGCTTAGGAATAAAACTAGCGACCGGCACAGATACGCAGTATTTT.

V usage is TRBV11-3 and J usage is TRBJ1-1; D is unclear. V was shortened by 3 bases and J by 4 bases, with 9 bases between the two germline ends. The CDR3 loop spans 13 amino acids. Germline CDR1 reads SGHNT; CDR2 reads YENEEA. The CDR3 nucleotides read TGTGCCAGCAGCTTTGGCCCGGGCACTGAAGCTTTCTTT. Amino acid sequence: CASSFGPGTEAFF.

This chain uses TRBV9 with TRBJ2-7; no clear D. V was cut by 0 bases and J by 4 bases, with 14 bases left in between. Germline CDR1 reads SGDLS; CDR2 reads YYNGEE. The CDR3 runs to 15 residues. CDR3 sequence reads: CASSVGPTNRYEQYF. CDR3 nucleotides: TGTGCCAGCAGCGTAGGCCCAACGAATCGGTACGAGCAGTACTTC.

CDR3 in DNA: TGTGCCAGCAGTTATGGGAGCTCTGGAAACACCATATATTTT. Its translation is CASSYGSSGNTIYF. The chain uses TRBV6-5 and TRBJ1-3; D call uncertain. Germline values: CDR1 MNHEY, CDR2 SVGAGI. This CDR3 contains 14 residues. V was cut by 3 bases and J by 0 bases, with 6 bases left in between.